This TCR beta chain was recovered during a study of T cells in Graves' hyperthyroidism and ophthalmopathy. CDR3 length equals 13 residues. CDR1 and CDR2 from the germline V gene are DFQATT and SNEGSKA (reference sequence). Researchers amplified the TCR beta CDR3 regions from RNA transcripts. During a first-round RT-PCR of the TCR CDR3, the HTBI primer set was used. TCRdb ran MiXCR on the multiplex PCR reads and lists one entry per CDR3 protein. The repertoire consists of more than 150,000 distinct CDR3 sequences, with 17% occurring once and the leading ten covering about 29%. This TCR came from a woman in her 50s with Graves' hyperthyroidism. The sample consisted of blood. The chain carries TRBV20-1 and TRBJ2-1; D is possibly TRBD1 or TRBD2 (7 bases each). The J call may be faulty, since TRBJ2-7 better matches the DNA end. The CDR3 bases are TGCAGTGCGGGGGAGGGGGCCTACAATGAGCAGTACTTC. Amino acids: CSAGEGAYNEQYF.